This record looks at one TCR beta chain sequence and its context. Its antigen has not been determined. Nothing much larger sits one base from this clone, and base qualities are not available. This specimen comes from a study of cytomegalovirus exposure and HLA in healthy donors (dated by TCRdb to about 2017). For the study in its entirety: An earlier analysis of approximately 640 of the donors reported about 290 Gb of sequence data and more than 90 million unique TCR beta sequences from 150 million to 200 million T cells. A later analysis re-examined previously published TCR beta repertoires from roughly 720 donors and added high-resolution HLA genotyping to investigate patterns of TCR occurrence. The aim of the study was to test whether cataloging public T cell receptors could identify signatures of past pathogen exposure. The number of typed donors differed by locus: about 629-630 for A, B, C, DRB1 and DQB1; approximately 520 for DQA1; about 600 for DPA1; and about 450 for DPB1. An earlier analysis of fewer than 700 of the donors applied high-throughput TCR beta sequencing to assess whether each TCR beta V gene segment acted as functional or pseudogenic. Along with the roughly 610-subject first cohort, a separate validation cohort of 120 different subjects was used. Among the roughly 400 genotyped donors, more than 70% belonged to the genetic ancestry cluster associated with self-reported Caucasian donors. HLA typing covered class I and class II loci at four-digit resolution. The later analysis used no new phenotypic data to find candidate immune exposures, relying instead on TCR beta sequences and their occurrence across donors. High-throughput TCR immunosequencing, statistical association of individual TCRs with disease status, and machine learning were combined to predict cytomegalovirus infection status. A later genetic analysis took genome-wide SNP genotypes for about 65% of the 666 donors and used that subset as a discovery cohort. Among 350 to 400 genotyped donors of the cohort, an average of about 240,000 unique TCR beta nucleotide sequences were sequenced per donor, roughly 18% of them non-productive. Using immunosequencing, the study profiled T cell repertoires from 500 to 800 subjects and related those repertoires to cytomegalovirus serostatus. An early release that covered 640 HLA-typed donors contained approximately 300 gigabases of sequencing data and tens of millions of unique TCR sequences. Donor age, sex, ethnicity and CMV serostatus were collected together with the repertoire data. All discovery cohort repertoires had been generated using a single sequencing platform. About five DR-DQ haplotypes were treated as single units for association and clustering because of strong linkage in the cohort. The full study reports these points: Only TCR beta chains were sequenced in this cohort, and the absence of alpha or paired-chain data limited detectable features. In an earlier analysis of 450 to 750 of the donors, most TCR beta V segments appeared in productive rearrangements about 87% or about 30% of the time, broadly matching IMGT annotations. A cluster of highly shared sequence variants was judged likely to represent a technical artifact of the sequencing pipeline. Some IMGT-functional V segments, including TRBV6-2 and TRBV6-3, could not be told apart with the 87-base-pair reads, so those segments were excluded. Sequencing depth was assumed to be roughly uniform across donors in the presence/absence analyses, though that assumption may not hold. The study listed 164 TCR beta chains as associated with cytomegalovirus. While some public TCRs were present in many individuals, most TCR sequences turned up only very rarely across donors. The classifier was reported to diagnose cytomegalovirus status with high specificity and sensitivity in both the original cohort and the validation cohort. A further reported finding was that TCR beta sequences accurately predicted the HLA-A and HLA-B alleles for most subjects in the first cohort. Because HLA typing was missing for some donors at each locus, association tests included only the typed subset. According to the authors, the approach could potentially be generalized to other disease states and immunological phenotypes. A later analysis found that HLA-associated TCR beta chains were more clonally expanded and had lower generation probabilities than equally common non-associated chains. A few of the identified cytomegalovirus-associated TCR beta chains were confirmed in vitro to be specific for cytomegalovirus antigens. In a later analysis, around 17,000 TCR beta sequences were associated with specific HLA alleles at a false discovery rate of 0.05. A later analysis found that most CMV-associated TCR beta chains appeared HLA-restricted, with HLA associations seemingly driven largely by CMV exposure. The only immune exposure information available for the cohort was CMV serostatus. Assigning TCR associations to individual alleles was difficult when HLA alleles, especially DR and DQ, strongly co-occurred. V-gene and J-gene trimming of TCR beta chains was associated with a missense DCLRE1C variant in a later genetic analysis, and the association was replicated in an independent cohort. In a later analysis, the rate of TCR association differed among HLA loci, with DRB1 alleles having the most associated TCRs and HLA-C alleles having the fewest. Because counts were too low, roughly 18 rarely observed V segments, including chromosome 9 orphons, were left out of the earlier analysis of 500 to 750 of the donors. Linkage disequilibrium might explain the correlated functional status among segregating V segments, but an unknown experimental factor could not be ruled out. In a later analysis, several top co-occurrence clusters were reported to appear linked to parvovirus B19, influenza, CMV and Epstein-Barr virus. According to a later genetic analysis, donors in an Asian-associated ancestry cluster had fewer N-insertions in productive TCRs than the roughly 670-donor mean.

The protocol used for the library was the immunoSEQ multiplex PCR assay. For the multiplex PCR, a mixture combining 60 forward primers for TCR Vbeta segments and 13 reverse primers for TCR Jbeta segments was used. The CDR3 region of rearranged TCR beta genes was amplified from genomic DNA with a multiplex PCR assay. The amplified TCR beta libraries were sequenced on the Illumina HiSeq System as 87-base-pair reads. Regarding the original processing steps: A later analysis counted about 80 million unique TCR beta chains across the approximately 700 repertoires, and 10 million to 11 million of these chains were shared by at least two donors. To remove PCR and sequencing errors, raw reads were error-corrected and collapsed into unique sequences using a nearest-neighbor algorithm that merged closely related sequences. V, D and J gene segments were assigned by aligning CDR3 sequences to IMGT reference sequences. Each retained sequence needed at least a six-nucleotide match to both a V gene segment and a J gene segment. A rearrangement was called productive if the CDR3 had no stop codons and remained in frame with V and J, and every other rearrangement was called non-productive. Following IMGT convention, CDR3 was defined as the stretch from the second conserved V-encoded cysteine to the conserved J-encoded phenylalanine. The earlier analysis of fewer than 700 of the donors excluded sequences that lacked an unambiguous match to a single V gene segment. In an earlier analysis of several hundred of the donors, a V segment was called functional when productive rearrangements were above 56.7%, and segregating when the standard deviation between donors exceeded 5%. A statistical classification framework was built to diagnose cytomegalovirus status from the catalog of TCR beta chain sequences. In a later analysis, V and J genes were assigned by comparing TCR nucleotide sequences against IMGT/GENE-DB human TR gene sequences. Using the TCRdist pipeline, a later analysis assigned CDR3 sequences along with most-parsimonious VDJ recombination scenarios. In a later analysis, every TCR beta chain was defined by the combination of its CDR3 amino acid sequence and its V-gene family, and reads without a unique V-gene family were dropped. To address suspected cross-contamination and a sequencing artifact, a later analysis removed over 500 highly shared, low-generation-probability nucleotide sequences. A later analysis calculated a clonal expansion index for each public chain from normalized within-repertoire ranks of inferred template counts. In a later analysis, generation probabilities were computed with a VDJ recombination model fitted to out-of-frame rearrangements, and the resulting probabilities were checked against IGoR. A later analysis scored TCR-TCR, TCR-HLA and TCR-CMV co-occurrence with hypergeometric tests, applying a repertoire-size bias correction to TCR pairs. In a later analysis, false discovery rates were estimated by permuting HLA or CMV assignments 20 times. A later analysis grouped co-occurring TCRs with DBSCAN, adding TCRdist sequence similarity when clustering within HLA-allele-positive subsets. Co-occurrence clustering excluded repertoires with fewer than 30,000 or more than 120,000 public chains, plus five with anomalous nucleotide sharing. Drawn from immuneACCESS, this table holds only the in-frame rearrangements with V and J called that TCRdb kept. Clones are partly lost; checked studies trace under half to an unresolved V gene and leave the rest unexplained. The D gene and trimming were derived from the DNA, and the V and J assignments and clone size from that table. The sample data list 150,000 to 200,000 clones, and about 65% of these were observed just once. The ten largest clonotypes hold approximately 7.1% of the sample.

Its CDR3 holds 14 amino acids, cysteine through phenylalanine. Only CDR3 DNA is held: 42 bases, read in frame from base 1. From a lookup of the germline V gene, CDR1 and CDR2 are SGHRS and YFSETQ. V ends up 0 bases short and J 6 bases short, with an unmatched junction base count of 5. The cohort comprised 670 or so healthy bone marrow donors. At the time of sampling, all cohort members were nominally healthy, though unrecorded immune exposures were likely present. The donor was CMV seropositive and belonged to the group of 250 to 350 seropositive cohort members. A peripheral blood sample was provided by each donor, and peripheral blood mononuclear cells were used for TCR beta sequencing. The Qiagen DNeasy Blood Extraction Kit was used to extract genomic DNA from the blood cell samples.

The chain is encoded by TRBV5-1 joined to TRBJ1-2, with 7 middle bases fitting TRBD1. The source of this sequence is a man aged 35 to 55 in good health and CMV-seropositive. The specimen was PBMCs. The CDR3 region: CASSLGQGGDGYTF. At the DNA level, the sequence is TGCGCCAGCAGCTTGGGACAGGGAGGAGATGGCTACACCTTC.